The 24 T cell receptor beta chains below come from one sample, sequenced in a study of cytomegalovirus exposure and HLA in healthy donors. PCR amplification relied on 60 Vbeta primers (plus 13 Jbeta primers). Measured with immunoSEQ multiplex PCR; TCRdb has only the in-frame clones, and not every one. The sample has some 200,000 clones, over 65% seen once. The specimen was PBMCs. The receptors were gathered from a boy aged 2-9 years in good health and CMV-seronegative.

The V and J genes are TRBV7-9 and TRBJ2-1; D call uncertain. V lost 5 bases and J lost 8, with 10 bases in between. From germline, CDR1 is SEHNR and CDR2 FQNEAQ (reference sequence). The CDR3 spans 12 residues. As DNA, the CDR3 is TGTGCCAGCAGCCAAGCCCTCGATGAGCAGTTCTTC. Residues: CASSQALDEQFF.

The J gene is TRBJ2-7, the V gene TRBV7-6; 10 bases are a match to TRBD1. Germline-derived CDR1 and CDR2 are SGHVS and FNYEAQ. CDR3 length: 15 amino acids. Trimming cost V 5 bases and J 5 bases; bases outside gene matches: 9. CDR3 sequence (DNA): TGTGCCAGCAGCACTGGACAGGGGGTTATTGACGAGCAGTACTTC. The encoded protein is CASSTGQGVIDEQYF. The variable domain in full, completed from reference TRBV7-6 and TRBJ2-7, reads GAGVSQSPRYKVTKRGQDVALRCDPISGHVSLYWYRQALGQGPEFLTYFNYEAQQDKSGLPNDRFSAERPEGSISTLTIQRTEQRDSAMYRCASSTGQGVIDEQYFGPGTRLTVT.

The CDR3 region is CASTRRSGEKLFF. The CDR3 DNA reads as TGTGCCAGTACCCGTAGGAGTGGCGAAAAACTGTTTTTT. The rearrangement links TRBV19 to TRBJ1-4; D unclear. The CDR3 spans 13 residues. The germline V gene has CDR1 LNHDA and CDR2 SQIVND (reference sequence). V lost 7 bases and J 8 bases, leaving 14 bases between the germline ends.

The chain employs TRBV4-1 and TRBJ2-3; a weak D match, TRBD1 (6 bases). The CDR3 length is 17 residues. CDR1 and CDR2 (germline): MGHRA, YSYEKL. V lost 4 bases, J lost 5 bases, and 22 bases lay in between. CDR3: CASSPGQPVRSRDTQYF. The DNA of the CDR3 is TGCGCCAGCAGCCCCGGACAGCCAGTCAGAAGCCGAGATACGCAGTATTTT.

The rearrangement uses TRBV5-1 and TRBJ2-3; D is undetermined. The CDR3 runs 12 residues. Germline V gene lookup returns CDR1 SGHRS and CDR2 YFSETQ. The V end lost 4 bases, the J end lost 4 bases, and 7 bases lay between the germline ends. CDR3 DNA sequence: TGCGCCAGCAGCCCCCCCGCAGATACGCAGTATTTT. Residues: CASSPPADTQYF. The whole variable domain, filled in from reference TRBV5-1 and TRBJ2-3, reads KAGVTQTPRYLIKTRGQQVTLSCSPISGHRSVSWYQQTPGQGLQFLFEYFSETQRNKGNFPGRFSGRQFSNSRSEMNVSTLELGDSALYLCASSPPADTQYFGPGTRLTVL.

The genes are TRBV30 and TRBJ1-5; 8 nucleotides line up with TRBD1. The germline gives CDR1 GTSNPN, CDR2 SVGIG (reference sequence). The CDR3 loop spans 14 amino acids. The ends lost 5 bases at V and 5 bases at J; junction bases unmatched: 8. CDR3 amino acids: CAWARGQADQPQHF. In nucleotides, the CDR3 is TGTGCCTGGGCCAGGGGGCAGGCCGATCAGCCCCAGCATTTT.

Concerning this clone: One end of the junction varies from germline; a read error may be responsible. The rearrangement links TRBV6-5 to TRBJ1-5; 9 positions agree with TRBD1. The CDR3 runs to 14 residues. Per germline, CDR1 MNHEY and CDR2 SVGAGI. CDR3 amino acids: CASKGGTGNQPQHF. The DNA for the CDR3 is TGTGCGAGCAAGGGCGGGACAGGGAATCAGCCCCAGCATTTT.

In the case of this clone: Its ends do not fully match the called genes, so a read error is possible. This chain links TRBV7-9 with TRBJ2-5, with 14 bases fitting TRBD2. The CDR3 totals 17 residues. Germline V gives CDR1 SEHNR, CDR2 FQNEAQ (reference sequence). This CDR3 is CSSSSAGTSGGQETQYF. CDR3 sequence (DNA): TGTTCCAGCAGCTCCGCGGGGACTAGCGGGGGTCAAGAGACCCAGTACTTC.

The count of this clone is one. CDR3 loop: CASKGGEKLFF. Written as DNA, the CDR3 is TGTGCCAGCAAGGGGGGGGAAAAACTGTTTTTT. The chain joins TRBV27 to TRBJ1-4; possible D gene TRBD1, 6 bases. The CDR3 runs 11 residues. CDR1 and CDR2 (germline): MNHEY, SMNVEV (reference sequence). V lost 7 bases to trimming and J lost 8 bases, with 8 bases between them. Full variable domain (rest looked up from reference TRBV27 and TRBJ1-4): EAQVTQNPRYLITVTGKKLTVTCSQNMNHEYMSWYRQDPGLGLRQIYYSMNVEVTDKGDVPEGYKVSRKEKRNFPLILESPSPNQTSLYFCASKGGEKLFFGSGTQLSVL.

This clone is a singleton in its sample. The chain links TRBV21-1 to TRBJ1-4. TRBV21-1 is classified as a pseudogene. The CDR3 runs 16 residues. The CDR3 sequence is CASSKPKEETNEKLFF. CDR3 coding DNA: TGTGCCAGCAGCAAACCCAAGGAGGAAACTAATGAAAAACTGTTTTTT.

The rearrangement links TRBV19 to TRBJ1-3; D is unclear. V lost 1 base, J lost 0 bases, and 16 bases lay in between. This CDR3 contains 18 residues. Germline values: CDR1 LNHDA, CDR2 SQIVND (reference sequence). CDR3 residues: CASSIVARPTRSGNTIYF. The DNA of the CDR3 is TGTGCCAGTAGTATAGTGGCCAGGCCAACTCGCTCTGGAAACACCATATATTTT. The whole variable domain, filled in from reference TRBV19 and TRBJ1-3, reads DGGITQSPKYLFRKEGQNVTLSCEQNLNHDAMYWYRQDPGQGLRLIYYSQIVNDFQKGDIAEGYSVSREKKESFPLTVTSAQKNPTAFYLCASSIVARPTRSGNTIYFGEGSWLTVV.

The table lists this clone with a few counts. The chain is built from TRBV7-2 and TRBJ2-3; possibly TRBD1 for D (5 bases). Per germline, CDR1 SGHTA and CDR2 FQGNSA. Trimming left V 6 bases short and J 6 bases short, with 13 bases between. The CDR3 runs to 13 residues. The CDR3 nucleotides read TGTGCCAGCAGACCCAGGGTTAAGGATACGCAGTATTTT. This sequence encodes CASRPRVKDTQYF.

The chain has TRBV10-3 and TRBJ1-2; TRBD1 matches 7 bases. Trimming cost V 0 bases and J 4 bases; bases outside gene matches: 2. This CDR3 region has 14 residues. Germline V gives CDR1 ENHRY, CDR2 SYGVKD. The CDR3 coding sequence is TGTGCCATCAGTGAGTCGGGACAGCTCTATGGCTACACCTTC. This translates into CAISESGQLYGYTF.

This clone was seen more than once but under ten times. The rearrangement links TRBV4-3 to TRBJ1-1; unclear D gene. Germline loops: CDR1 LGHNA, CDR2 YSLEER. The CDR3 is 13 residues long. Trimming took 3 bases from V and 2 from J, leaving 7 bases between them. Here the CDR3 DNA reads TGCGCCAGCAGCCAGGGAGGTAACACTGAAGCTTTCTTT. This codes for CASSQGGNTEAFF.

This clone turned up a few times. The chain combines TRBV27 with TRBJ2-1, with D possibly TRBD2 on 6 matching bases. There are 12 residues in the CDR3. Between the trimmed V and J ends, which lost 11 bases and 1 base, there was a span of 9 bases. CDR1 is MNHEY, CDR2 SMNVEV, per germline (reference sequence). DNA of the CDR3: TGTGCCGCCCGGGGGTCCTACAATGAGCAGTTCTTC. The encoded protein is CAARGSYNEQFF.

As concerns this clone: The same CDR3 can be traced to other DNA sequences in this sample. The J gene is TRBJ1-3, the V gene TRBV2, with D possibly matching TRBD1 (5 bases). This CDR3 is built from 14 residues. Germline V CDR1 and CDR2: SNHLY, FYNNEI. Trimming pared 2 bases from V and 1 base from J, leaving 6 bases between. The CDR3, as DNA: TGTGCCAGCAGTGAAAGGGGATCTGGAAACACCATATATTTT. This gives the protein CASSERGSGNTIYF. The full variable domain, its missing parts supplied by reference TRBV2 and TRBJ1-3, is EPEVTQTPSHQVTQMGQEVILRCVPISNHLYFYWYRQILGQKVEFLVSFYNNEISEKSEIFDDQFSVERPDGSNFTLKIRSTKLEDSAMYFCASSERGSGNTIYFGEGSWLTVV.

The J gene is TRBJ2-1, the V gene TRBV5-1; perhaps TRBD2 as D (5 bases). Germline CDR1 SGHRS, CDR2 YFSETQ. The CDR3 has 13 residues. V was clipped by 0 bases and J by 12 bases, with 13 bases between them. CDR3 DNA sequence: TGCGCCAGCAGCTTGGACCTAAACGAGGGGCAGTTCTTC. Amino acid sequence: CASSLDLNEGQFF.

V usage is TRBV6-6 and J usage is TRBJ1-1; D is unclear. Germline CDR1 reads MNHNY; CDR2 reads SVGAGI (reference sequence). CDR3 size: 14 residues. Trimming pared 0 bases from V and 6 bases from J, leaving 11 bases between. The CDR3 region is CASSYSISAAEAFF. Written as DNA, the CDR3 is TGTGCCAGCAGTTACTCGATCTCAGCGGCTGAAGCTTTCTTT.

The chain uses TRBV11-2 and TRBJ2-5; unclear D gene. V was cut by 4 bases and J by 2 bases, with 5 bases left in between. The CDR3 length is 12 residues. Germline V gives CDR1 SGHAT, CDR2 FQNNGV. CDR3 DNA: TGTGCCAGCAGCTCGACTCAAGAGACCCAGTACTTC. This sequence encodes CASSSTQETQYF.

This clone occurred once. CDR3 amino acids: CASSDLFSGGRYSYEQYF. As DNA, the CDR3 is TGCGCCAGCAGTGATCTATTTAGCGGGGGACGCTACTCCTACGAGCAGTACTTC. J is TRBJ2-7 and V is TRBV10-2, with 9 bases matching TRBD2. This CDR3 comprises 18 residues. CDR1 is WSHSY and CDR2 is SAAADI in the germline V gene. Unmatched junction bases numbered 12, after V lost 3 bases and J lost 0 bases.

CDR3 in amino acids: CASSASGGGYEQYF. In DNA, the CDR3 is TGTGCCAGCAGTGCCAGCGGGGGTGGGTACGAGCAGTACTTC. The chain couples TRBV2 to TRBJ2-5; 8 bases align to TRBD2. Near its end, the DNA agrees better with TRBJ2-7, so the J call may be wrong. The CDR3 is 14 amino acids. Germline-derived CDR1 and CDR2 are SNHLY and FYNNEI.

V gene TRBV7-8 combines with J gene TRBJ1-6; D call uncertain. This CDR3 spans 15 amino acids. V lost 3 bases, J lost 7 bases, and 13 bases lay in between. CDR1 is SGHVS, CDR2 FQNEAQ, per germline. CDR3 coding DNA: TGTGCCAGCAGCTTTCTTCCCGGAGTAAATTCACCCCTCCACTTT. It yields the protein CASSFLPGVNSPLHF. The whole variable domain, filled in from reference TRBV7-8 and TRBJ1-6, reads GAGVSQSPRYKVAKRGQDVALRCDPISGHVSLFWYQQALGQGPEFLTYFQNEAQLDKSGLPSDRFFAERPEGSVSTLKIQRTQQEDSAVYLCASSFLPGVNSPLHFGNGTRLTVT.

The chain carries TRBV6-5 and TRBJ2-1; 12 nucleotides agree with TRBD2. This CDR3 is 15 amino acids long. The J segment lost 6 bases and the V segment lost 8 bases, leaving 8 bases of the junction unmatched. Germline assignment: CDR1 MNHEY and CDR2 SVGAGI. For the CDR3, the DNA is TGTGCCAGCGCCCAACTAGCGGGGGGTCTCAATGAGCAGTTCTTC. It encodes CASAQLAGGLNEQFF.

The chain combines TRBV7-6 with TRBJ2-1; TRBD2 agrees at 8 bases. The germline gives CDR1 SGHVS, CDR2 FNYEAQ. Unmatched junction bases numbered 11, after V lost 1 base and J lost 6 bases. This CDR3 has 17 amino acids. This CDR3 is CASSLVSRSGGINEQFF. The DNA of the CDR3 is TGTGCCAGCAGCTTAGTAAGCCGCAGCGGGGGAATCAATGAGCAGTTCTTC.